This entry features one T cell receptor (beta chain) sequence. Its antigen is as yet unknown. Described time point: blood 4 weeks post-SBRT, at nephrectomy. The sample's treatment: 15 Gy SBRT to primary tumor, nephrectomy 4 weeks later. Nephrectomy followed 15 Gy stereotactic body radiation by 4 weeks. These data belong to a study of radiation and T cells in renal cell carcinoma. General study findings and limits: Baseline intratumoral clonotype presence is unknown without pretreatment biopsies.

Sequenced by immunoSEQ multiplex PCR; TCRdb stores in-frame clones only, minus some. The data show about 100,000 clones, with approximately 82% seen just once and 6.5% to 8% held by the top ten. Trimming stripped 5 bases from V and 3 bases from J, with 29 bases between. The V gene's germline CDR1 is SQVTM and CDR2 ANQGSEA. The CDR3 contains 20 residues. This rearrangement joins TRBV29-1 to TRBJ2-6; possibly TRBD1 for D (6 bases). Sample: blood, taken from a patient whose treatment included radiotherapy and nephrectomy. This clonotype originated in a man aged 60 to 69 with renal cell carcinoma. This CDR3 is CSVLGALQGPTNFGANVLTF. In DNA form, the CDR3 reads TGCAGCGTTCTAGGGGCACTACAGGGTCCTACCAACTTTGGGGCCAACGTCCTGACTTTC. Supplemented by reference TRBV29-1 and TRBJ2-6, the full variable domain reads SAVISQKPSRDICQRGTSLTIQCQVDSQVTMMFWYRQQPGQSLTLIATANQGSEATYESGFVIDKFPISRPNLTFSTLTVSNMSPEDSSIYLCSVLGALQGPTNFGANVLTFGAGSRLTVL.